This T cell receptor (beta chain) was sequenced in a study of prognosis after radiotherapy for stage I lung cancer. Points on this clonotype: Mismatch with germline at one junction end may stem from a read error.

The length of the CDR3 is 13 residues. Germline CDR1 and CDR2: MDHEN and SYDVKM. Using two-round multiplex PCR, the authors amplified TCR beta CDR3 from genomic DNA. For every TRBV and TRBJ gene, a specific primer was used in first-round PCR. One entry per CDR3 protein results from TCRdb running MiXCR on the multiplex PCR reads. Here the sample spans almost 40,000 distinct CDR3 sequences, roughly 24% being singletons. The chain combines TRBV28 with TRBJ1-5, with D hard to call. The clonotype was recovered from a donor of 50 years or more with non-small cell lung cancer. The sequences come from PBMCs, collected before or after stereotactic body radiation therapy (not recorded which). The CDR3 reads CSSSPQSARPQHF. CDR3 nucleotide sequence: TGTTCCAGCAGCCCTCAATCTGCTCGGCCCCAGCATTTT.